One T cell receptor (beta chain) is described in this entry. Its antigen specificity is not known. Base quality data are lacking; no much larger clone is found one base away. The sample is drawn from a study of blood T cell repertoires in COVID-19 (dated by TCRdb to 2019 to 2021). About the investigation overall: Samples covering the acute and convalescent phases of COVID-19 were provided by collaborators in the United States, Italy and Spain. Where HLA class I and class II types were available, the types were taken from metadata supplied by the sample provider, not from assay-based typing. The material from the prospective study consisted of cDNA or gDNA derived from T cells, B-cell-depleted T cells, or PBMCs. The dataset comprised deeply sampled blood TCRbeta repertoires from subjects exposed to, actively infected with, or recovered from COVID-19. Sample metadata almost always included a de-identified subject ID, COVID-19 status, age in years and sex. Samples came from the ongoing ImmuneRACE study (first 160 participants) plus 1,254 subjects from 6 global collaborators. The repertoires were made available in a free public database intended to serve as a resource for research on the immune response to SARS-CoV-2.

Overall study results and their limits: The amount of clinical and demographic metadata varied by source and participant and was provided uncurated.

Unmatched junction bases come to 7, with V trimmed by 8 bases and J by 0 bases. As encoded in the germline V gene, CDR1 is SGHRS while CDR2 is YFSETQ. Including the terminal cysteine and phenylalanine, the CDR3 comprises 14 residues. The only DNA kept is the CDR3, 42 bases in frame from the first base. Each collaborating institution followed its own protocols to collect whole blood in K2EDTA tubes. Collaborator samples were shipped for TCRbeta analysis as frozen whole blood, isolated PBMCs, or DNA extracted from either sample type. The immunoSEQ Assay, a bias-controlled multiplex PCR, was used to amplify TCRbeta CDR3 regions from genomic DNA. Processing in the source paper ran as follows. The number of nucleated cells in each sample was estimated by amplification of reference gene primers within the assay. To quantify the absolute abundance of each unique TCRbeta CDR3 rearrangement, sequence reads were collapsed and filtered. For each sample, productive Simpson clonality was calculated as the square root of Simpson's diversity index over productive rearrangements. TCRdb mirrors the immuneACCESS table, restricted to in-frame sequences. Some clones are absent from its copies; in checked studies, under half trace to an unresolved V gene, and the reason for the others is unknown. The V and J calls and clone size come from that table; D and trimming were worked out from the DNA. For this sample the table gives approximately 450,000 clones, of which approximately 90% were detected only once. The biggest ten clones account for more than 4% of the sample.

The receptor's source is a woman aged 25 to 45 with acute or convalescent COVID-19. The chain is assembled from TRBV5-1 and TRBJ2-7; 8 bases in the junction line up with TRBD1. The material sequenced was peripheral blood. The CDR3 region has the sequence CASQTGVGSYEQYF. The nucleotide sequence is TGCGCCAGTCAGACAGGGGTCGGCTCCTACGAGCAGTACTTC.